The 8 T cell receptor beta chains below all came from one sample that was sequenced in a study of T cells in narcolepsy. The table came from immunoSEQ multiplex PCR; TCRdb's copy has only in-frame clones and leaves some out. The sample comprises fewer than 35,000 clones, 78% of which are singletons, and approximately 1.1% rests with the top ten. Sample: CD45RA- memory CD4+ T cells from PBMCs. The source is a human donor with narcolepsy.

In DNA, the CDR3 is TGTGCCTGGAAGTTTAGGGCGGCCACCTACGAGCAGTACTTC. Its translation is CAWKFRAATYEQYF. The chain couples TRBV30 to TRBJ2-7; D is unclear. Germline CDR1 is GTSNPN and CDR2 is SVGIG (reference sequence). CDR3 length equals 14 residues. V was trimmed by 4 bases and J by 2 bases, leaving 15 bases between them. The whole variable domain, remainder taken from reference TRBV30 and TRBJ2-7, is SQTIHQWPATLVQPVGSPLSLECTVEGTSNPNLYWYRQAAGRGLQLLFYSVGIGQISSEVPQNLSASRPQDRQFILSSKKLLLSDSGFYLCAWKFRAATYEQYFGPGTRLTVT.

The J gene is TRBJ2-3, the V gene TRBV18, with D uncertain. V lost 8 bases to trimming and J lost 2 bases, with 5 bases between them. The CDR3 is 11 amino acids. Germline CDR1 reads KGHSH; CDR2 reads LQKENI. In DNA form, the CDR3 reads TGTGCCAGCCGAAACACAGATACGCAGTATTTT. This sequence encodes CASRNTDTQYF.

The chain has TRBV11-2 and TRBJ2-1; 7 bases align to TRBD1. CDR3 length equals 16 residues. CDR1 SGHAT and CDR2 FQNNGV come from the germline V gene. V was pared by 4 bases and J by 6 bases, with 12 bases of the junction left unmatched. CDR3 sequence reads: CASSSRQGLPGNEQFF. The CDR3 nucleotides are TGTGCCAGCAGCTCCAGACAGGGTCTACCTGGCAATGAGCAGTTCTTC.

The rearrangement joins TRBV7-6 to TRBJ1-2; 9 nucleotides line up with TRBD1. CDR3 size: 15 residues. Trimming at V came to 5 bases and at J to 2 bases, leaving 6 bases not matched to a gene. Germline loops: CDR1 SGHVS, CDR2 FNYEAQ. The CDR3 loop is CASSPGTGLNYGYTF. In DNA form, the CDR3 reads TGTGCCAGCAGCCCCGGGACAGGGCTGAACTATGGCTACACCTTC.

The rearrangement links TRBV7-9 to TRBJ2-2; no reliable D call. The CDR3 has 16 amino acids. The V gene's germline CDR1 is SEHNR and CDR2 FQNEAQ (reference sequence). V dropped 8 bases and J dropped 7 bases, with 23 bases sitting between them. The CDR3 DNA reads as TGTGCCAGCTCCCCGTCGGGTCAGTTGTCCCTCGGGGAGCTGTTTTTT. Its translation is CASSPSGQLSLGELFF.

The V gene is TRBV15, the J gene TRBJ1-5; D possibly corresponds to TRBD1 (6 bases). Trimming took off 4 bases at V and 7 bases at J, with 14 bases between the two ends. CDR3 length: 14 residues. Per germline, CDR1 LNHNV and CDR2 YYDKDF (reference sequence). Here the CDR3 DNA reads TGTGCCACCAGCACACCGGGACATTCCCAGCCCCAGCATTTT. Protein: CATSTPGHSQPQHF.

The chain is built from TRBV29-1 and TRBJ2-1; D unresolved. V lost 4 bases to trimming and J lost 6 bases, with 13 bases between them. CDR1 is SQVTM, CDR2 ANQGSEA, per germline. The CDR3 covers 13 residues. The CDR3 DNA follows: TGCAGCGTTGTAGACACGCCTGGCAATGAGCAGTTCTTC. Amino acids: CSVVDTPGNEQFF.

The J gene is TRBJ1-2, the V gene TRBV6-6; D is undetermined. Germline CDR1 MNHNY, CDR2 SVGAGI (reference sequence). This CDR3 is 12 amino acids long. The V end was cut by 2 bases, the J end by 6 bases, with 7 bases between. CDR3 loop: CASSYEGDGYTF. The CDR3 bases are TGTGCCAGCAGTTACGAGGGAGATGGCTACACCTTC.